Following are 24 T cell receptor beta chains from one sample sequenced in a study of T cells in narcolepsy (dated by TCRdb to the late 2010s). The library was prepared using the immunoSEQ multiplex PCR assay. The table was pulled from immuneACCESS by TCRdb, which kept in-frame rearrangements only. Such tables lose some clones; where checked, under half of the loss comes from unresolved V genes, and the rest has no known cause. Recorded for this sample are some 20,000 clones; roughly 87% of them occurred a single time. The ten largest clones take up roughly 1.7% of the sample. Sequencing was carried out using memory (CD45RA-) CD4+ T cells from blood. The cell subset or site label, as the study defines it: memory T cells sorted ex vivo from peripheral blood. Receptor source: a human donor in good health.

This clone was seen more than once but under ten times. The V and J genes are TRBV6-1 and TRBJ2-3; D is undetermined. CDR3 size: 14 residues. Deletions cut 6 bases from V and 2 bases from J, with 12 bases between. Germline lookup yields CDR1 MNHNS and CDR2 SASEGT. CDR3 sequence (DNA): TGTGCCAGCAGGGTAGAGACGTTCACAGATACGCAGTATTTT. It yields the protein CASRVETFTDTQYF.

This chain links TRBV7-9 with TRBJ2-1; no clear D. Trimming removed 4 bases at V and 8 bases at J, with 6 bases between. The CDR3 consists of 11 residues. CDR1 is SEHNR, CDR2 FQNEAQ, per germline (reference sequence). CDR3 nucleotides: TGTGCCAGCAGCTCAGTCTATGAGCAGTTCTTC. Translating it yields CASSSVYEQFF.

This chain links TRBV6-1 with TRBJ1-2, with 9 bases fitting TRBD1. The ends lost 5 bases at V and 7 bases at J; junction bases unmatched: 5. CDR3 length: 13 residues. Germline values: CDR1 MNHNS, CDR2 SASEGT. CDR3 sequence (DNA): TGTGCCAGCAGTACAGGGGGCGGGGTTGGCTACACCTTC. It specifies CASSTGGGVGYTF.

In nucleotides, the CDR3 is TGCGCCAGCAGACAGCCCCAGCATTTT. Encoded protein: CASRQPQHF. This chain joins TRBV5-1 and TRBJ1-5; D unresolved. Germline V gene lookup returns CDR1 SGHRS and CDR2 YFSETQ. The CDR3 is made up of 9 amino acids. Trimming removed 5 bases from V and 7 bases from J, with 1 base in between.

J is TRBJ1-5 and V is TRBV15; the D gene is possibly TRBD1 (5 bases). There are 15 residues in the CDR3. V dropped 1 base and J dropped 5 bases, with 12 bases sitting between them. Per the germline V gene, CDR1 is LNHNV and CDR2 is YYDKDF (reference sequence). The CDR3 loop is CATSRGQSGDQPQHF. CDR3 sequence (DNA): TGTGCCACCAGCAGAGGACAGAGTGGGGATCAGCCCCAGCATTTT.

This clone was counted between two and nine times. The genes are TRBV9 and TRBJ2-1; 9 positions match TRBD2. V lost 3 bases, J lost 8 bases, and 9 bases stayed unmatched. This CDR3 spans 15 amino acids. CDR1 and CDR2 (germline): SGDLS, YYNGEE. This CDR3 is CASSGLAGSVDEQFF. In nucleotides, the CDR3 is TGTGCCAGCAGCGGGCTAGCGGGGTCTGTCGATGAGCAGTTCTTC. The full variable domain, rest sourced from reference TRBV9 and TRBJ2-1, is DSGVTQTPKHLITATGQRVTLRCSPRSGDLSVYWYQQSLDQGLQFLIQYYNGEERAKGNILERFSAQQFPDLHSELNLSSLELGDSALYFCASSGLAGSVDEQFFGPGTRLTVL.

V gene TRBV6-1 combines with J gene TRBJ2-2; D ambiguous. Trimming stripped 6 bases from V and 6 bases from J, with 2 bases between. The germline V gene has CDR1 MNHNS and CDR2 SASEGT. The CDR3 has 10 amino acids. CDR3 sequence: CASRSGELFF. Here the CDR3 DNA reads TGTGCCAGCAGATCCGGGGAGCTGTTTTTT.

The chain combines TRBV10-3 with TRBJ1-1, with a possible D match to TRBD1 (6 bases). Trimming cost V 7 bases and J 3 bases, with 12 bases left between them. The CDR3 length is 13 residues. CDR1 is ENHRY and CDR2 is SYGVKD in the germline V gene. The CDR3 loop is CAITYRVDTEAFF. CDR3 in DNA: TGTGCCATCACCTACAGGGTTGACACTGAAGCTTTCTTT.

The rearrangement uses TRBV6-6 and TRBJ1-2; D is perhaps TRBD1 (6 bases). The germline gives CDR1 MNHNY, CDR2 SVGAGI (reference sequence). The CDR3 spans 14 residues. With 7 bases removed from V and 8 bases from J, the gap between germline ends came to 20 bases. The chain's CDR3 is CASNSRRGRTGYTF. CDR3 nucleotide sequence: TGTGCCAGCAACTCACGCAGGGGCCGCACGGGCTACACCTTC.

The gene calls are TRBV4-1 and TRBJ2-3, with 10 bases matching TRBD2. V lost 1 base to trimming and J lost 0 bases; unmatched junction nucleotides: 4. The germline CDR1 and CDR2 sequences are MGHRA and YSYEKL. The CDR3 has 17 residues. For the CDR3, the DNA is TGCGCCAGCAGCCAAGGACTAGCGGGTGCTAGCACAGATACGCAGTATTTT. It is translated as CASSQGLAGASTDTQYF.

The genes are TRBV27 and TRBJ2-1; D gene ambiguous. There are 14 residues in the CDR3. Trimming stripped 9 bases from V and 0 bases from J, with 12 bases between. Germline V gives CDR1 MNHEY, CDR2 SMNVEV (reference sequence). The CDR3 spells CASYSLSSYNEQFF. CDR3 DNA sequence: TGTGCCAGTTACAGCTTGAGCTCCTACAATGAGCAGTTCTTC.

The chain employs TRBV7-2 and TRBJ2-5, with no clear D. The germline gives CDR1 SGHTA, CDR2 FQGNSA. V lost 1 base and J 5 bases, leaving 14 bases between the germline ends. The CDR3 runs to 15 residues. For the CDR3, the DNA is TGTGCCAGCAGCTTAGGGGTTTTAGGCAGGGAGACCCAGTACTTC. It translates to CASSLGVLGRETQYF.

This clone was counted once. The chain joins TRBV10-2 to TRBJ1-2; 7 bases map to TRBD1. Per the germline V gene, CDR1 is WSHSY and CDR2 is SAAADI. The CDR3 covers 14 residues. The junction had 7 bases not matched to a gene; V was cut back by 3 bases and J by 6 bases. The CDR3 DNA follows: TGCGCCAGCAGTGAAGGGACAGAAGACGATGGCTACACCTTC. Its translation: CASSEGTEDDGYTF.

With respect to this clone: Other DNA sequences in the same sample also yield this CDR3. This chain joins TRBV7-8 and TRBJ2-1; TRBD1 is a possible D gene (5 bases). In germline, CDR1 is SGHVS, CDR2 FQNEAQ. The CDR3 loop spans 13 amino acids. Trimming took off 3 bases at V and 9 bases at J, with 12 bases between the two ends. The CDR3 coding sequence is TGTGCCAGCAGCTTGCCAGGGCCCAGTGAGCAGTTCTTC. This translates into CASSLPGPSEQFF.

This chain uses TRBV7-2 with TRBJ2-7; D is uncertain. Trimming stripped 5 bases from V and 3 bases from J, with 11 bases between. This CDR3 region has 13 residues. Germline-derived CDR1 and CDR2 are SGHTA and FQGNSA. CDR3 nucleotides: TGTGCCAGCAGCCTCGGGCCCAACTACGAGCAGTACTTC. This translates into CASSLGPNYEQYF. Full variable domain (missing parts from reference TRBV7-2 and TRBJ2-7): GAGVSQSPSNKVTEKGKDVELRCDPISGHTALYWYRQSLGQGLEFLIYFQGNSAPDKSGLPSDRFSAERTGGSVSTLTIQRTQQEDSAVYLCASSLGPNYEQYFGPGTRLTVT.

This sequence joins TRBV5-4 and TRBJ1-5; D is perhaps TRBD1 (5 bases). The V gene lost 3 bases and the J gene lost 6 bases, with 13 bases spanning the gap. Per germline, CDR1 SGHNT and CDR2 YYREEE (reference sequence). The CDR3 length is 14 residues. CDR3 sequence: CASSSGGSSQPQHF. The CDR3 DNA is TGTGCCAGCAGCTCCGGGGGATCTAGTCAGCCCCAGCATTTT.

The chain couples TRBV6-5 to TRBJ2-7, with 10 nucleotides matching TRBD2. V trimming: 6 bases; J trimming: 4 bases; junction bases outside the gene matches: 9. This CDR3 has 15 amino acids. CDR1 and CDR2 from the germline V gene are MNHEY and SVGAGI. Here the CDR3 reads CASSLQASGSYEQYF. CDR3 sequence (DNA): TGTGCCAGCAGCCTTCAGGCTAGCGGGAGTTACGAGCAGTACTTC.

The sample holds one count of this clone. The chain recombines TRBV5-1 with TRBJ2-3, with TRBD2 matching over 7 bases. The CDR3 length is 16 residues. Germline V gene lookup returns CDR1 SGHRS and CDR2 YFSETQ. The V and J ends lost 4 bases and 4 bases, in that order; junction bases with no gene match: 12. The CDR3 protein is CASSPGRGLFSDTQYF. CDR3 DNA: TGCGCCAGCAGCCCTGGGAGGGGCCTCTTCTCAGATACGCAGTATTTT. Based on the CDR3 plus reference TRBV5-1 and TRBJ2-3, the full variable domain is KAGVTQTPRYLIKTRGQQVTLSCSPISGHRSVSWYQQTPGQGLQFLFEYFSETQRNKGNFPGRFSGRQFSNSRSEMNVSTLELGDSALYLCASSPGRGLFSDTQYFGPGTRLTVL.

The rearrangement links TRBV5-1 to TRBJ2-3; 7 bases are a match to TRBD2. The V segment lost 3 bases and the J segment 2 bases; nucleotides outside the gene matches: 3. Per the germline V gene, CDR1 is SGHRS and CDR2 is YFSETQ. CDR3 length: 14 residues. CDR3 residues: CASSSRGTTDTQYF. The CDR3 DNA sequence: TGCGCCAGCAGCTCGCGGGGGACCACAGATACGCAGTATTTT.

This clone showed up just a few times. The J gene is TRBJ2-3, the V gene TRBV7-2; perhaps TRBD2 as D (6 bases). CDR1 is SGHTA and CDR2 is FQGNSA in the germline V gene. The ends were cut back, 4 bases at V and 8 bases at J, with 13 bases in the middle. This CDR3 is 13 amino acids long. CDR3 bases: TGTGCCAGCAGCTCCTCGGCCGGGGGTACGCAGTATTTT. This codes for CASSSSAGGTQYF.

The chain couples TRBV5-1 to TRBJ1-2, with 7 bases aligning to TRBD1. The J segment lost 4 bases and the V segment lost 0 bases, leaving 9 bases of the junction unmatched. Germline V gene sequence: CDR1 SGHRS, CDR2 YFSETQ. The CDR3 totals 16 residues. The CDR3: CASSLGEGANLYGYTF. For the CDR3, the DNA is TGCGCCAGCAGCTTGGGTGAGGGGGCTAACCTCTATGGCTACACCTTC.

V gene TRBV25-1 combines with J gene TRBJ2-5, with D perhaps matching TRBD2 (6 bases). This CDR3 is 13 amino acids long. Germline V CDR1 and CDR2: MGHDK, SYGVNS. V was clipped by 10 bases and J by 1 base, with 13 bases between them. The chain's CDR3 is CATSGPLQETQYF. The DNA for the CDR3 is TGTGCCACCAGCGGGCCGCTCCAAGAGACCCAGTACTTC. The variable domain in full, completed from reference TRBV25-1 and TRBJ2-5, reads EADIYQTPRYLVIGTGKKITLECSQTMGHDKMYWYQQDPGMELHLIHYSYGVNSTEKGDLSSESTVSRIRTEHFPLTLESARPSHTSQYLCATSGPLQETQYFGPGTRLLVL.

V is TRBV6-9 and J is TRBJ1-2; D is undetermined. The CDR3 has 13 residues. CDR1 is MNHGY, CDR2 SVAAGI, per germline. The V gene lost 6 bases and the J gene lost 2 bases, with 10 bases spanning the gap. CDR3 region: CASRQQANYGYTF. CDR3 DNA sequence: TGTGCCAGCAGACAGCAAGCAAACTATGGCTACACCTTC.

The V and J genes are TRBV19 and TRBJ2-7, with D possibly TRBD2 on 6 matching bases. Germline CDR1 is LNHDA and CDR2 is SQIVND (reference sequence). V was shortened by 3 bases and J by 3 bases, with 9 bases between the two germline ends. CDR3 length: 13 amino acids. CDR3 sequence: CASSMAGIYEQYF. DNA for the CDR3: TGTGCCAGTAGTATGGCGGGGATCTACGAGCAGTACTTC.